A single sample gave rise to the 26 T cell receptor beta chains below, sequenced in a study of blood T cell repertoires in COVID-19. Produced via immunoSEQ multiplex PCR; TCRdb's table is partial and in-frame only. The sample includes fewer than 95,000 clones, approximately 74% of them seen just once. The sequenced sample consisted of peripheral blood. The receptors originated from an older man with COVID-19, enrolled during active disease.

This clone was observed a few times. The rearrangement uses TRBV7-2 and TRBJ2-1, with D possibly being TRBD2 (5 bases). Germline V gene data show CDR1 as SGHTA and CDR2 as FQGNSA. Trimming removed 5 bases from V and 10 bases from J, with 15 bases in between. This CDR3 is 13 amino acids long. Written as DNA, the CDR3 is TGTGCCAGCAGCCGGGGTGTCTTAAGGGAGCAGTTCTTC. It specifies CASSRGVLREQFF.

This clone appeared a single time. This CDR3 reads CASSTSTPLYGYTF. Here the CDR3 DNA reads TGTGCCAGTAGTACATCGACACCCCTTTACGGCTACACCTTC. This rearrangement joins TRBV19 to TRBJ1-2; no firm D call. Trimming shortened V by 4 bases and J by 8 bases, and 17 bases separated the two germline ends. CDR1 LNHDA and CDR2 SQIVND come from the germline V gene (reference sequence). The CDR3 has 14 amino acids.

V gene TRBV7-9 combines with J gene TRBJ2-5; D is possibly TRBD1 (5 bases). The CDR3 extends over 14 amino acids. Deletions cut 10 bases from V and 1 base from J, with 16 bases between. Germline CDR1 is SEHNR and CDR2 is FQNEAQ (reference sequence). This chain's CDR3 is CAISDRKVQETQYF. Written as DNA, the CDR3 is TGTGCCATTTCCGACAGAAAGGTCCAAGAGACCCAGTACTTC.

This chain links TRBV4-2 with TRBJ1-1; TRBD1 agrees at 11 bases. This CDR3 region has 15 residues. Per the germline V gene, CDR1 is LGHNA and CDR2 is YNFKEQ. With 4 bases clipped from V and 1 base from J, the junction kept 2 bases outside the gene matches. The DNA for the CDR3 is TGTGCCAGCAGCCTCGGGACAGGGGGGAACACTGAAGCTTTCTTT. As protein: CASSLGTGGNTEAFF.

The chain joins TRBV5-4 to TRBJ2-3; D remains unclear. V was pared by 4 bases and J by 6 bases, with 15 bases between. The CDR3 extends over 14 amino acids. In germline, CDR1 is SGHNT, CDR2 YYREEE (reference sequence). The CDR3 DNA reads TGTGCCAGCAGCCCCCGGTATGGCAGGGATACGCAGTATTTT. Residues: CASSPRYGRDTQYF.

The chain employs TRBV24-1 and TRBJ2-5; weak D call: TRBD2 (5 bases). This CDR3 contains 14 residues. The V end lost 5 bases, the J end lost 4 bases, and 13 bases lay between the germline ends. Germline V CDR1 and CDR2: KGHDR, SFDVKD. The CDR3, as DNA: TGTGCCACCAGTGCCAAGCGGCCCCCAGAGACCCAGTACTTC. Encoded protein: CATSAKRPPETQYF.

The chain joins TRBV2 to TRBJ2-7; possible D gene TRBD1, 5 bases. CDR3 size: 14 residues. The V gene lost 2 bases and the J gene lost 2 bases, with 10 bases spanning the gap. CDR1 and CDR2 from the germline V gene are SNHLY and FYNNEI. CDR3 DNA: TGTGCCAGCAGTGAACAGGGCGGAACCTACGAGCAGTACTTC. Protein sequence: CASSEQGGTYEQYF.

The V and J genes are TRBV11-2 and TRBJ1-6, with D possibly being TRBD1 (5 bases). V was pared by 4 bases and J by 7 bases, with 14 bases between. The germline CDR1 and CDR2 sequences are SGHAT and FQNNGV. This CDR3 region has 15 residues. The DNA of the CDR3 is TGTGCCAGCAGCTACCAGGGTAGGGGAAATTCACCCCTCCACTTT. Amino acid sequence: CASSYQGRGNSPLHF.

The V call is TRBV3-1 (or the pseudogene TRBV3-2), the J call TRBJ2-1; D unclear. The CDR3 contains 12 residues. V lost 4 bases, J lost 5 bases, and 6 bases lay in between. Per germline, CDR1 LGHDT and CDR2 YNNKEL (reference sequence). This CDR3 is CASSRPDNEQFF. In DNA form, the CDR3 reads TGTGCCAGCAGCCGCCCGGACAATGAGCAGTTCTTC.

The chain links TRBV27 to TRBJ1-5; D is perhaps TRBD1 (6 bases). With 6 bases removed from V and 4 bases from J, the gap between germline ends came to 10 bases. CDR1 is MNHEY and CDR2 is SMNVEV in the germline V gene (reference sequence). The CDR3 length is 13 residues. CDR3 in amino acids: CASRQGQNQPQHF. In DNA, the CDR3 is TGTGCCAGCAGGCAGGGACAAAATCAGCCCCAGCATTTT.

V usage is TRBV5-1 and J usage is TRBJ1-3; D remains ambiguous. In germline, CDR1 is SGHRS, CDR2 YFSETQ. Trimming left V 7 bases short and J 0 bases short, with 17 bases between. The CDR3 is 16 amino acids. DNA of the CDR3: TGCGCCAGCGCCCAGAGGTCGGATTACTCTGGAAACACCATATATTTT. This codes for CASAQRSDYSGNTIYF.

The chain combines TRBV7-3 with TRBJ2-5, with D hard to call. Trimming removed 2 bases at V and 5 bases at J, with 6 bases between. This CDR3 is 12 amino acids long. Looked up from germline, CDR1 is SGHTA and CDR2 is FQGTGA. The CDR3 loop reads CASSLPRETQYF. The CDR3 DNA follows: TGTGCCAGCAGCTTACCCCGGGAGACCCAGTACTTC.

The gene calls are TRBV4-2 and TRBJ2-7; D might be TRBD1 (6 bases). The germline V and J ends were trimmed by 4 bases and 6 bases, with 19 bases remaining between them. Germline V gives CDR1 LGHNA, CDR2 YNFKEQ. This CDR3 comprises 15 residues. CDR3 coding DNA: TGTGCCAGCAGCCCTTGGGCAGGGGCCCTCACCGAGCAGTACTTC. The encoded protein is CASSPWAGALTEQYF.

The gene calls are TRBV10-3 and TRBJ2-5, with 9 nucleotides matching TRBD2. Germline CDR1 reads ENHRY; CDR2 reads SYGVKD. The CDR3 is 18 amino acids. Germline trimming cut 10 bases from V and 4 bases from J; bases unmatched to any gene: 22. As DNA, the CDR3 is TGTGCCAGCACGGCGGGCGTTGGGCGGGAGGGCCGAGGAGAGACCCAGTACTTC. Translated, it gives CASTAGVGREGRGETQYF.

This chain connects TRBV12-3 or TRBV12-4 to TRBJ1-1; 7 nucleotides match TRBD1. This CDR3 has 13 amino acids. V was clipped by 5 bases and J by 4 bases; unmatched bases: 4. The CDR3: CASSPTGFTEAFF. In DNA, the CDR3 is TGTGCCAGCAGTCCGACAGGGTTCACTGAAGCTTTCTTT.

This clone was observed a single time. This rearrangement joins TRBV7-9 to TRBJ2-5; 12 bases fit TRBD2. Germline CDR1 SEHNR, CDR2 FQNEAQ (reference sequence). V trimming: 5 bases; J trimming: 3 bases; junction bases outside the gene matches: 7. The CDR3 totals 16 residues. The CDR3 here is CASSTGTSGHEETQYF. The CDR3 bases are TGTGCCAGCAGCACAGGGACTAGCGGGCACGAAGAGACCCAGTACTTC.

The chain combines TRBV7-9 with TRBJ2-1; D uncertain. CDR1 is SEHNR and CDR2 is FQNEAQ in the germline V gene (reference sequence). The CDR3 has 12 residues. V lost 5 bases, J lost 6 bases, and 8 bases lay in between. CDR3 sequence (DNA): TGTGCCAGCAGCAGACTCCCCAATGAGCAGTTCTTC. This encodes CASSRLPNEQFF.

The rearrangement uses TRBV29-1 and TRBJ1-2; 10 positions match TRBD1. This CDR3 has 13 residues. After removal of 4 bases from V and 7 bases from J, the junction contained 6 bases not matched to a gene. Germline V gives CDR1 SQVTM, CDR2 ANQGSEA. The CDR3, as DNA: TGCAGCGTTGCGCGGACAGGGGGTGGTGGCTACACCTTC. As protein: CSVARTGGGGYTF.

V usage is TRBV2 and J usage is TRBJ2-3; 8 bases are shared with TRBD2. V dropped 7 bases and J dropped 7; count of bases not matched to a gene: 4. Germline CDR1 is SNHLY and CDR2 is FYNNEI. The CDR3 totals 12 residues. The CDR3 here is CASTGGGYTQYF. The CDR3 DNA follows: TGTGCCAGCACCGGGGGGGGTTATACGCAGTATTTT. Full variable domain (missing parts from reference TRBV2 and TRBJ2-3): EPEVTQTPSHQVTQMGQEVILRCVPISNHLYFYWYRQILGQKVEFLVSFYNNEISEKSEIFDDQFSVERPDGSNFTLKIRSTKLEDSAMYFCASTGGGYTQYFGPGTRLTVL.

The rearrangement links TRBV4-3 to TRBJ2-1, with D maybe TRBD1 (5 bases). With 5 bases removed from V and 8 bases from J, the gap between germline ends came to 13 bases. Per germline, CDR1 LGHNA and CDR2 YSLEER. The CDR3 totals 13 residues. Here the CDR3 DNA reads TGCGCCAGCAGCTCCGACAGCTTCCATGAGCAGTTCTTC. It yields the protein CASSSDSFHEQFF.

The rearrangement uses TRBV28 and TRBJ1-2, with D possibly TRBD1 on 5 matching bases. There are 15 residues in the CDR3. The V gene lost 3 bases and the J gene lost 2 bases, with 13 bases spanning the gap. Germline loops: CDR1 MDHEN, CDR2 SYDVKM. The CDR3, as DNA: TGTGCCAGCAGTTTGGTGTCGGGGGAAAACTATGGCTACACCTTC. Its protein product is CASSLVSGENYGYTF.

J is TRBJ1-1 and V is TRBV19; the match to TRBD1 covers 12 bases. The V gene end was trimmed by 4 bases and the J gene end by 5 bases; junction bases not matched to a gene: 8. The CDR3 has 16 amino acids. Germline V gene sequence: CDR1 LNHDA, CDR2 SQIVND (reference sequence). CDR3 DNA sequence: TGTGCCAGTAGTACCGGGACAGGGGGCAGTTGGACTGAAGCTTTCTTT. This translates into CASSTGTGGSWTEAFF.

The CDR3 DNA follows: TGTGCCAGCAGCGGGACTAGCGGGAGGAAAAGCGAGCAGTACTTC. This translates into CASSGTSGRKSEQYF. This rearrangement joins TRBV5-4 to TRBJ2-7; 15 positions agree with TRBD2. The CDR3 consists of 15 residues. The germline V gene encodes CDR1 SGHNT and CDR2 YYREEE (reference sequence). The trim removed 4 bases at V and 6 bases at J, leaving 5 bases unmatched.

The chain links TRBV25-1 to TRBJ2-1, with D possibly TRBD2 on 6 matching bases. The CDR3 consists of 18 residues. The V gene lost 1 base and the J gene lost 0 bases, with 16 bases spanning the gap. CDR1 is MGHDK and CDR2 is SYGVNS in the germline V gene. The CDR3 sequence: CASSEWAAGTSSYNEQFF. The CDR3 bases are TGTGCCAGCAGTGAATGGGCGGCGGGAACAAGCTCCTACAATGAGCAGTTCTTC.

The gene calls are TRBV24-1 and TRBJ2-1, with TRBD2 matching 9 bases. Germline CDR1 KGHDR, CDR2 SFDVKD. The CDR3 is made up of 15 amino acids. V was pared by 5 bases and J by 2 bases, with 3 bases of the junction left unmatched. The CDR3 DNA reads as TGTGCCACCAGTGGGGGACTAGCAACCTACAATGAGCAGTTCTTC. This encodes CATSGGLATYNEQFF.

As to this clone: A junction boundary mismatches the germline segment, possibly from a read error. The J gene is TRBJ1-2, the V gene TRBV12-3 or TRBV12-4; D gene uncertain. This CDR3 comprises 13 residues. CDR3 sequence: CASTLEVSYGYTF. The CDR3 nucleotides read TGTGCCAGCACTTTAGAAGTGAGCTATGGCTACACCTTC.